This TCR beta chain was documented in a study of response to subunit inactivated influenza vaccine. Broader study findings: It was the authors' suggestion that each seasonal influenza vaccination recruits few new T cells.

In the case of this clonotype: The antigen is unknown.

Trimming took 2 bases from V and 1 from J, leaving 6 bases between them. Germline values: CDR1 KGHSH, CDR2 LQKENI. The CDR3 runs 15 residues. MiXCR, applied by TCRdb to the RT-PCR reads, yields one record per CDR3 protein. The sample comprises about 780,000 distinct CDR3 sequences, about 18% of which are singletons, and roughly 10% rests with the top ten. The input for sequencing was PBMCs from blood, taken about 5 days after vaccination. The clonotype comes from a man in his forties or fifties who received an inactivated influenza vaccine. The chain is built from TRBV18 and TRBJ2-6; D is ambiguous. CDR3 DNA sequence: TGTGCCAGCTCACCAAACCCGTCTGGGGCCAACGTCCTGACTTTC. Protein sequence: CASSPNPSGANVLTF.